One T cell receptor (beta chain) is described in this entry. Its antigen remains unknown. Specified time point: neoterminal ileum biopsy at postoperative endoscopy, about 6 months after surgery. The entry originates in a study of T cell repertoires in ileal Crohn's disease. As for the study in general: Biopsies of the neoterminal ileum at postoperative colonoscopy form M6 samples.

Study-level points and caveats: All patients with clonality above 26.8% had endoscopic recurrence. Compared with CD4 T cells, sorted CD8 cells carried more expanded clones. Postoperative endoscopy occurred within one year, median around 6.6 months.

Clones were sequenced by immunoSEQ multiplex PCR, and TCRdb holds only the in-frame ones, with some missing. The sample records about 62,000 clones, roughly nine tenths being singletons. Per germline, CDR1 SGHNT and CDR2 YENEEA. The CDR3 length is 16 residues. J gave up 5 bases and V 2 bases, and 9 bases lay outside the gene matches. The sequence was obtained from an adult with Crohn's disease. The sequenced sample was ileal tissue. V and J are TRBV11-3 and TRBJ2-1; the match to TRBD1 covers 7 bases. DNA of the CDR3: TGTGCCAGCAGCTTAAAGAGGACAGGAGCTGACAATGAGCAGTTCTTC. This gives the protein CASSLKRTGADNEQFF.